One and the same sample provided the 19 T cell receptor beta chains below, sequenced in a study of CD8 T cells in ankylosing spondylitis (dated by TCRdb to the late 2010s). The library relied on 5' RACE. The sample was run on an Illumina HiSeq 2500. Through fastp at Q25 and MiXCR, TCRdb rebuilt clones from the public reads, retaining in-frame beta chains. Under each unique CDR3 protein, matching rows form one entry showing the most common genes and DNA. The sample records 150,000 or so distinct CDR3 sequences, about 32% of which are singletons. Of the sample, 4.5% to 6% falls within the top ten clones. What was sequenced was synovial fluid, either unsorted or a sorted T cell fraction (not recorded which). These receptors were obtained from a male donor with ankylosing spondylitis.

A remark on this clonotype: This could be a read error, since a much larger clone is one nucleotide away. The chain is built from TRBV9 and TRBJ2-1, with unresolved D. V dropped 3 bases and J dropped 12 bases, with 13 bases sitting between them. Germline loops: CDR1 SGDLS, CDR2 YYNGEE. This CDR3 spans 12 amino acids. Written as DNA, the CDR3 is TGTGCCAGCAGCGGCGAACTCTCCGGGCAGTTCTTC. Translated, it gives CASSGELSGQFF.

This clonotype was picked up a small number of times. The gene calls are TRBV7-2 and TRBJ1-2; D might be TRBD1 (5 bases). V was trimmed by 5 bases and J by 8 bases, leaving 15 bases between them. The CDR3 spans 13 residues. CDR1 and CDR2 from the germline V gene are SGHTA and FQGNSA. In nucleotides, the CDR3 is TGTGCCAGCAGCCGCTGGGGGTCTCCCGGCTACACCTTC. It codes for CASSRWGSPGYTF.

The CDR3, as DNA: TGTGCCAGCAGCCAAGATTTGGTTCAAGAGACCCAGTACTTC. This encodes CASSQDLVQETQYF. This rearrangement joins TRBV3-1 to TRBJ2-5; D unresolved. CDR3 length: 14 residues. Germline CDR1 and CDR2: LGHDT and YNNKEL (reference sequence). V was cut by 0 bases and J by 2 bases, with 7 bases left in between.

The chain is built from TRBV7-8 and TRBJ1-3, with TRBD1 identical over 7 bases. With V trimmed by 5 bases and J by 6 bases, 13 bases remained unmatched. The germline CDR1 and CDR2 sequences are SGHVS and FQNEAQ. The length of the CDR3 is 16 residues. The CDR3 here is CASSLNWDSFANTIYF. CDR3 nucleotide sequence: TGTGCCAGCAGCCTCAATTGGGACAGCTTCGCAAACACCATATATTTT. Looking up the rest from reference TRBV7-8 and TRBJ1-3 gives the full variable domain: GAGVSQSPRYKVAKRGQDVALRCDPISGHVSLFWYQQALGQGPEFLTYFQNEAQLDKSGLPSDRFFAERPEGSVSTLKIQRTQQEDSAVYLCASSLNWDSFANTIYFGEGSWLTVV.

This clonotype was seen once. V and J are TRBV3-1 and TRBJ2-5, with D tentatively TRBD2 (6 bases). In germline, CDR1 is LGHDT, CDR2 YNNKEL (reference sequence). The CDR3 runs to 13 residues. V lost 1 base, J lost 6 bases, and 9 bases lay in between. The CDR3: CASSQGGMKTQYF. DNA of the CDR3: TGTGCCAGCAGCCAAGGCGGGATGAAGACCCAGTACTTC.

The chain joins TRBV20-1 to TRBJ1-5; weak D call: TRBD1 (6 bases). Germline CDR1 and CDR2: DFQATT and SNEGSKA (reference sequence). CDR3 length equals 16 residues. Between the trimmed V and J ends, which lost 0 bases and 2 bases, there was a span of 14 bases. CDR3 nucleotides: TGCAGTGCTAGAGATGGGGGGGGCTGGGGCAATCAGCCCCAGCATTTT. It codes for CSARDGGGWGNQPQHF.

The V and J genes are TRBV7-8 and TRBJ1-5; 8 bases align to TRBD1. J was trimmed by 6 bases and V by 3 bases; bases with no gene match: 4. Germline values: CDR1 SGHVS, CDR2 FQNEAQ. The length of the CDR3 is 14 residues. This CDR3 is CASSLPQGGQPQHF. Written as DNA, the CDR3 is TGTGCCAGCAGCTTGCCACAGGGGGGTCAGCCCCAGCATTTT.

Ten or more counts support this clonotype. The CDR3 loop reads CASSLVGGRGGDIQYF. CDR3 DNA: TGTGCCAGCAGCTTAGTCGGGGGGCGCGGGGGTGACATTCAGTACTTC. J is TRBJ2-4 and V is TRBV11-2; possible D gene TRBD2, 7 bases. V lost 1 base and J 8 bases, leaving 18 bases between the germline ends. Germline V gives CDR1 SGHAT, CDR2 FQNNGV. The CDR3 is 16 amino acids.

This clonotype was observed a handful of times. The rearrangement uses TRBV7-8 and TRBJ2-1; 13 bases are a match to TRBD2. V trimming: 2 bases; J trimming: 6 bases; junction bases outside the gene matches: 4. Germline-derived CDR1 and CDR2 are SGHVS and FQNEAQ. This CDR3 region has 16 residues. This CDR3 is CASSLRTSGSSNEQFF. CDR3 bases: TGTGCCAGCAGCTTACGGACTAGCGGGAGTTCCAATGAGCAGTTCTTC.

V and J are TRBV29-1 and TRBJ1-1; D is unclear. CDR3 length: 11 amino acids. Germline loops: CDR1 SQVTM, CDR2 ANQGSEA. V gave up 6 bases and J gave up 1 base, with 6 bases separating them. The CDR3 here is CSVLWNTEAFF. In nucleotides, the CDR3 is TGCAGCGTCTTATGGAACACTGAAGCTTTCTTT.

The chain has TRBV6-2 or TRBV6-3 and TRBJ1-6; no clear D. CDR3 length: 14 amino acids. Germline V lookup: CDR1 MNHEY, CDR2 SVGEGT. The germline V and J ends were trimmed by 6 bases and 8 bases, with 14 bases remaining between them. The CDR3 nucleotides read TGTGCCAGCAGCGGCACCTTGAGGGATTCACCCCTCCACTTT. Translation: CASSGTLRDSPLHF.

This clonotype was counted once. This chain connects TRBV28 to TRBJ1-5, with a possible D match to TRBD1 (5 bases). This CDR3 comprises 15 residues. V was clipped by 4 bases and J by 3 bases, with 13 bases between them. Germline V gene lookup returns CDR1 MDHEN and CDR2 SYDVKM. CDR3 nucleotide sequence: TGTGCCAGCAGTTCAACCACAGGATTCAATCAGCCCCAGCATTTT. Encoded protein: CASSSTTGFNQPQHF.

This clonotype was seen a handful of times. The rearrangement uses TRBV20-1 and TRBJ2-5; 7 bases map to TRBD2. Germline V gene data show CDR1 as DFQATT and CDR2 as SNEGSKA (reference sequence). The CDR3 covers 15 residues. Losses at the gene ends were 5 bases for V and 2 bases for J; bases not matched to a gene: 11. DNA for the CDR3: TGCAGTGCTCCACGAATTGGGGGGGGGCAAGAGACCCAGTACTTC. Amino acid sequence: CSAPRIGGGQETQYF.

There are many counts of this clonotype. V gene TRBV20-1 combines with J gene TRBJ1-1; TRBD1 matches at 7 bases. V lost 0 bases and J lost 6; bases outside the gene matches: 10. Per the germline V gene, CDR1 is DFQATT and CDR2 is SNEGSKA (reference sequence). This CDR3 region has 15 residues. The CDR3 protein is CSARDQGGSGAEAFF. For the CDR3, the DNA is TGCAGTGCTAGAGATCAAGGGGGCTCCGGCGCTGAAGCTTTCTTT.

The chain carries TRBV12-3 or TRBV12-4 and TRBJ1-2; D may be TRBD1 (5 bases). V was pared by 8 bases and J by 3 bases, with 10 bases between. The CDR3 is made up of 12 amino acids. The CDR3 DNA is TGTGCCAGCCTGGGGGGTTACTATGGCTACACCTTC. The encoded protein is CASLGGYYGYTF.

This clonotype appeared a few times. The J gene is TRBJ1-1, the V gene TRBV7-2; D is undetermined. From germline, CDR1 is SGHTA and CDR2 FQGNSA. V was shortened by 3 bases and J by 1 base, with 9 bases between the two germline ends. CDR3 length: 14 residues. DNA of the CDR3: TGTGCCAGCAGCTTTTCATCCGGGAACACTGAAGCTTTCTTT. Protein sequence: CASSFSSGNTEAFF. The entire variable domain, with the rest obtained from reference TRBV7-2 and TRBJ1-1, is as follows: GAGVSQSPSNKVTEKGKDVELRCDPISGHTALYWYRQSLGQGLEFLIYFQGNSAPDKSGLPSDRFSAERTGGSVSTLTIQRTQQEDSAVYLCASSFSSGNTEAFFGQGTRLTVV.

The J gene is TRBJ2-7, the V gene TRBV27; 8 positions agree with TRBD2. The length of the CDR3 is 18 residues. V gave up 0 bases and J gave up 7 bases; unmatched junction bases: 17. The germline gives CDR1 MNHEY, CDR2 SMNVEV (reference sequence). The CDR3 spells CASSLSPAKAGGSLEQYF. The CDR3 bases are TGTGCCAGCAGTTTATCTCCTGCTAAGGCGGGAGGATCCCTAGAGCAGTACTTC.

The chain employs TRBV5-6 and TRBJ2-5, with 7 positions matching TRBD1. Looked up from germline, CDR1 is SGHDT and CDR2 is YYEEEE. The CDR3 consists of 15 residues. V trimming: 4 bases; J trimming: 4 bases; junction bases outside the gene matches: 10. Written as DNA, the CDR3 is TGTGCCAGCAGCCTCGTACAGGGGTGGGGAGAGACCCAGTACTTC. Amino acid sequence: CASSLVQGWGETQYF. The full variable domain, with the rest looked up from reference TRBV5-6 and TRBJ2-5, is DAGVTQSPTHLIKTRGQQVTLRCSPKSGHDTVSWYQQALGQGPQFIFQYYEEEERQRGNFPDRFSGHQFPNYSSELNVNALLLGDSALYLCASSLVQGWGETQYFGPGTRLLVL.

The chain recombines TRBV7-2 with TRBJ2-2; D call uncertain. V was clipped by 0 bases and J by 6 bases, with 11 bases between them. This CDR3 comprises 15 residues. Germline V gives CDR1 SGHTA, CDR2 FQGNSA. The CDR3 coding sequence is TGTGCCAGCAGCTTAGCCCCCGGCGGATCCGGGGAGCTGTTTTTT. Protein: CASSLAPGGSGELFF.